Each of the 2 T cell receptor beta chains below was sequenced from the same sample in a study of cytomegalovirus exposure and HLA in healthy donors. Clones were read by immunoSEQ multiplex PCR, and TCRdb kept only the in-frame ones, dropping some. The data hold about 360,000 clones, with 86% observed a single time. The sequenced material came from PBMCs. The receptors were sampled from a woman between 18 and 29 years old in good health and CMV-seronegative.

V gene TRBV30 combines with J gene TRBJ2-3, with unresolved D. Germline V gene lookup returns CDR1 GTSNPN and CDR2 SVGIG (reference sequence). Trimming stripped 4 bases from V and 2 bases from J, with 10 bases between. The CDR3 totals 13 residues. Here the CDR3 reads CAWMSYYTDTQYF. In DNA form, the CDR3 reads TGTGCCTGGATGTCCTACTACACAGATACGCAGTATTTT.

This clone is a singleton in its sample. The genes are TRBV9 and TRBJ1-5, with no clear D. The CDR3 has 15 amino acids. V shed 4 bases and J shed 7 bases, with 18 bases lying between them. Germline V gene data show CDR1 as SGDLS and CDR2 as YYNGEE. The CDR3 nucleotides read TGTGCCAGCAGCCCGGACTCCAGGCGGTACCAGCCCCAGCATTTT. Translated: CASSPDSRRYQPQHF.